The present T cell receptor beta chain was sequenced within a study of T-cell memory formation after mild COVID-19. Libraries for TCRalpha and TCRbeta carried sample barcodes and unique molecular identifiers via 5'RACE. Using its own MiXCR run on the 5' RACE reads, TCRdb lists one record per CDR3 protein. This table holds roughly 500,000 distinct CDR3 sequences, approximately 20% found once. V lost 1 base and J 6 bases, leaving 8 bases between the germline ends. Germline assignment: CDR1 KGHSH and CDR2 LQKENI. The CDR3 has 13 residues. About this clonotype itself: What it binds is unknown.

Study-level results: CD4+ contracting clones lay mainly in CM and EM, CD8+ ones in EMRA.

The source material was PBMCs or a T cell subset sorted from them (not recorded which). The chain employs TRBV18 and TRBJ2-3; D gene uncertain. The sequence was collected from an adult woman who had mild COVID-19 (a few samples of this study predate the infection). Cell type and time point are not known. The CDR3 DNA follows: TGTGCCAGCTCACCACGAGAGGTGGATACGCAGTATTTT. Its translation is CASSPREVDTQYF.